These 22 T cell receptor beta chains share one sample of origin, sequenced in a study of CD8 T cells in Susac syndrome. Random hexamers were used to reverse transcribe an amount of roughly 0.45 to 1 ug RNA. TCRdb re-analysed the immunoSEQ multiplex PCR reads in MiXCR, keeping a single row per CDR3 protein. The sample lists about 200,000 distinct CDR3 sequences, 85% to 95% occurring once. The sample was CD4+ T cells from PBMCs. The receptors originated from a human donor in good health.

V gene TRBV12-3 or TRBV12-4 combines with J gene TRBJ2-3, with 16 bases fitting TRBD2. The CDR3 has 16 amino acids. V trimming: 5 bases; J trimming: 4 bases; junction bases outside the gene matches: 3. This CDR3 is CASSPGTSGRADTQYF. The CDR3 nucleotides read TGTGCCAGCAGTCCCGGGACTAGCGGGAGGGCAGATACGCAGTATTTT.

This chain connects TRBV14 to TRBJ2-1; 7 bases match TRBD1. This CDR3 is 16 amino acids long. Losses at the gene ends were 1 base for V and 5 bases for J; bases not matched to a gene: 8. Germline CDR1 is SGHDN and CDR2 is FVKESK. The chain's CDR3 is CASSQARDRLDNEQFF. The CDR3 DNA reads as TGTGCCAGCAGCCAAGCCCGGGACAGATTGGACAATGAGCAGTTCTTC.

This chain links TRBV20-1 with TRBJ2-7; a possible D gene is TRBD2 (6 bases). The CDR3 runs to 13 residues. V was clipped by 0 bases and J by 4 bases, with 10 bases between them. Germline CDR1 and CDR2: DFQATT and SNEGSKA (reference sequence). As DNA, the CDR3 is TGCAGTGCTAGAGAGGGCGGGAAATACGAGCAGTACGTC. It specifies CSAREGGKYEQYV.

The chain links TRBV29-1 to TRBJ2-1; 9 nucleotides line up with TRBD2. V trimming: 0 bases; J trimming: 6 bases; junction bases outside the gene matches: 12. This CDR3 contains 17 residues. Per germline, CDR1 SQVTM and CDR2 ANQGSEA. CDR3 region: CSVEDRGIRGRVNEQFF. CDR3 bases: TGCAGCGTTGAAGATCGCGGGATTCGCGGGAGGGTCAATGAGCAGTTCTTC.

The gene calls are TRBV5-1 and TRBJ2-1; D is perhaps TRBD2 (6 bases). Germline lookup yields CDR1 SGHRS and CDR2 YFSETQ. Trimming pared 2 bases from V and 9 bases from J, leaving 18 bases between. This CDR3 contains 15 residues. The CDR3, as DNA: TGCGCCAGCAGCTTTTTCGGGGGTACGTCGATTGAGCAGTTCTTC. Translation: CASSFFGGTSIEQFF.

The chain carries TRBV20-1 and TRBJ2-7, with D tentatively TRBD1 (5 bases). The CDR3 extends over 14 amino acids. V gave up 4 bases and J gave up 2 bases, with 15 bases separating them. CDR1 and CDR2 (germline): DFQATT, SNEGSKA (reference sequence). In DNA, the CDR3 is TGCAGTGCTACTCAGGGATCCTCGACCTACGAGCAGTACTTC. This translates into CSATQGSSTYEQYF.

This chain joins TRBV11-3 and TRBJ2-4, with D unresolved. The CDR3 length is 12 residues. Trimming removed 6 bases at V and 0 bases at J, with 3 bases between. Germline V gives CDR1 SGHNT, CDR2 YENEEA. The CDR3 DNA reads as TGTGCCAGCAGGGGAGCCAAAAACATTCAGTACTTC. It codes for CASRGAKNIQYF. Full variable domain (missing parts from reference TRBV11-3 and TRBJ2-4): EAGVVQSPRYKIIEKKQPVAFWCNPISGHNTLYWYLQNLGQGPELLIRYENEEAVDDSQLPKDRFSAERLKGVDSTLKIQPAELGDSAVYLCASRGAKNIQYFGAGTRLSVL.

The chain links TRBV30 to TRBJ1-2; D ambiguous. The CDR3 extends over 14 amino acids. Per the germline V gene, CDR1 is GTSNPN and CDR2 is SVGIG (reference sequence). V was shortened by 2 bases and J by 4 bases, with 14 bases between the two germline ends. The CDR3 bases are TGTGCCTGGAGTCCCACCCTGGATGTCTATGGCTACACCTTC. Translation: CAWSPTLDVYGYTF.

The chain is built from TRBV20-1 and TRBJ1-2, with D unresolved. This CDR3 has 12 amino acids. Looked up from germline, CDR1 is DFQATT and CDR2 is SNEGSKA (reference sequence). V gave up 4 bases and J gave up 3 bases, with 9 bases separating them. CDR3 DNA: TGCAGTGCTACTCTTAGCGACTATGGCTACACCTTC. It codes for CSATLSDYGYTF.

This rearrangement joins TRBV4-1 to TRBJ1-4, with D unclear. The CDR3 has 15 residues. Trimming took off 7 bases at V and 8 bases at J, with 20 bases between the two ends. Germline V gene sequence: CDR1 MGHRA, CDR2 YSYEKL. CDR3 nucleotide sequence: TGCGCCAGCACCGAAGAGGTCCTTTCAAAGGAAAAACTGTTTTTT. Translation: CASTEEVLSKEKLFF.

The V gene is TRBV27, the J gene TRBJ2-2; D may be TRBD1 (5 bases). Germline V CDR1 and CDR2: MNHEY, SMNVEV (reference sequence). The CDR3 contains 14 residues. Trimming pared 6 bases from V and 1 base from J, leaving 9 bases between. CDR3 region: CASRPGQNTGELFF. In DNA, the CDR3 is TGTGCCAGCAGACCAGGGCAGAACACCGGGGAGCTGTTTTTT.

The chain recombines TRBV5-1 with TRBJ2-1; D not certain. With 0 bases removed from V and 5 bases from J, the gap between germline ends came to 12 bases. The germline V gene encodes CDR1 SGHRS and CDR2 YFSETQ. The CDR3 runs to 15 residues. CDR3 in DNA: TGCGCCAGCAGCTTGGTTCTCGGCCAGCACAATGAGCAGTTCTTC. This translates into CASSLVLGQHNEQFF.

The table lists this clonotype with a count of one. The chain joins TRBV5-1 to TRBJ1-2, with D perhaps matching TRBD1 (6 bases). Germline V lookup: CDR1 SGHRS, CDR2 YFSETQ. V was pared by 3 bases and J by 4 bases, with 19 bases between. The CDR3 consists of 16 residues. CDR3 amino acids: CASSYQEDSSVYGYTF. CDR3 coding DNA: TGCGCCAGCAGCTATCAAGAGGACAGCTCCGTCTATGGCTACACCTTC.

This rearrangement joins TRBV3-1 to TRBJ1-2, with a weak D call TRBD1 (5 bases). CDR3 length: 12 residues. Trimming took 6 bases from V and 7 from J, leaving 12 bases between them. The V gene's germline CDR1 is LGHDT and CDR2 YNNKEL (reference sequence). The CDR3, as DNA: TGTGCCAGCAGGAATCAGGGCTCTGGCTACACCTTC. This translates into CASRNQGSGYTF.

The chain combines TRBV9 with TRBJ2-7; the D gene is possibly TRBD1 (6 bases). V was clipped by 3 bases and J by 10 bases, with 20 bases between them. The CDR3 spans 14 residues. CDR1 and CDR2 (germline): SGDLS, YYNGEE. This chain's CDR3 is CASSGMGTNKRQYF. CDR3 coding DNA: TGTGCCAGCAGCGGAATGGGGACAAATAAACGACAGTACTTC.

The chain joins TRBV15 to TRBJ2-6; the D is unclear. V was clipped by 4 bases and J by 0 bases, with 10 bases between them. The CDR3 has 16 amino acids. CDR1 and CDR2 (germline): LNHNV, YYDKDF (reference sequence). CDR3 bases: TGTGCCACCAGCACTAGGCATTTCTCTGGGGCCAACGTCCTGACTTTC. Protein product: CATSTRHFSGANVLTF. The full variable domain, completed using reference TRBV15 and TRBJ2-6, is DAMVIQNPRYQVTQFGKPVTLSCSQTLNHNVMYWYQQKSSQAPKLLFHYYDKDFNNEADTPDNFQSRRPNTSFCFLDIRSPGLGDTAMYLCATSTRHFSGANVLTFGAGSRLTVL.

This clonotype appeared a single time. The rearrangement links TRBV29-1 to TRBJ2-2, with D possibly being TRBD2 (5 bases). This CDR3 has 14 residues. V was pared by 6 bases and J by 4 bases, with 15 bases between. In germline, CDR1 is SQVTM, CDR2 ANQGSEA. The CDR3 DNA reads as TGCAGCGTCGGCTCGGGGTGGGGCACCGGGGAGCTGTTTTTT. Translation: CSVGSGWGTGELFF.

The rearrangement uses TRBV29-1 and TRBJ1-1, with TRBD1 identical over 8 bases. Germline CDR1 is SQVTM and CDR2 is ANQGSEA. The CDR3 runs 13 residues. V shed 5 bases, J shed 4 bases, and the junction held 6 bases outside the gene matches. The CDR3 DNA reads as TGCAGCGTTACTCAGGGGGCAGGCACTGAAGCTTTCTTT. Residues: CSVTQGAGTEAFF.

V and J are TRBV4-3 and TRBJ1-5, with TRBD1 matching over 7 bases. V was pared by 0 bases and J by 5 bases, with 4 bases of the junction left unmatched. The CDR3 contains 15 residues. The germline CDR1 and CDR2 sequences are LGHNA and YSLEER. CDR3 in amino acids: CASSQDRQGDQPQHF. In DNA form, the CDR3 reads TGCGCCAGCAGCCAAGATCGGCAGGGGGATCAGCCCCAGCATTTT.

This chain links TRBV20-1 with TRBJ1-4; D is perhaps TRBD1 (5 bases). Germline V gene lookup returns CDR1 DFQATT and CDR2 SNEGSKA (reference sequence). CDR3 length equals 14 residues. Deletions cut 5 bases from V and 10 bases from J, with 20 bases between. Here the CDR3 reads CSASQGGTEGKLFF. The CDR3 nucleotides read TGCAGTGCTTCTCAGGGTGGGACGGAGGGAAAACTGTTTTTT.

In its sample, this clonotype was seen once. V and J are TRBV3-1 and TRBJ2-5, with D uncertain. V was cut by 0 bases and J by 7 bases, with 12 bases left in between. This CDR3 is 14 amino acids long. Germline V gives CDR1 LGHDT, CDR2 YNNKEL (reference sequence). The CDR3 DNA reads TGTGCCAGCAGCCAAGATAAGACGGTCGGGACCCAGTACTTC. Translation gives CASSQDKTVGTQYF.

The chain recombines TRBV20-1 with TRBJ2-1, with TRBD2 identical over 11 bases. Germline V gives CDR1 DFQATT, CDR2 SNEGSKA (reference sequence). This CDR3 has 15 amino acids. V was clipped by 0 bases and J by 5 bases; unmatched bases: 3. Here the CDR3 DNA reads TGCAGTGCTAGAGACGGGACTAGCGGAAACAATGAGCAGTTCTTC. Amino acid sequence: CSARDGTSGNNEQFF.